This T cell receptor beta chain was observed in a study of OX40 agonist ivuxolimab in advanced cancers. Profiling relied on immunoSEQ multiplex PCR, and the TCRdb table lists in-frame clones only, not all of them. The table records around 15,000 clones, more than 65% of them present only once. The receptor was isolated from an adult with an advanced solid tumor such as melanoma, head and neck, liver or kidney cancer. Sequencing used CD4+ or CD8+ T cells sorted from blood, obtained in a trial of the OX40 agonist ivuxolimab.

The CDR3 reads CASSPRLGANTGELFF. Written as DNA, the CDR3 is TGTGCCAGCTCACCACGACTCGGGGCGAACACCGGGGAGCTGTTTTTT. The chain employs TRBV18 and TRBJ2-2, with D maybe TRBD2 (5 bases). This CDR3 spans 16 amino acids. Per the germline V gene, CDR1 is KGHSH and CDR2 is LQKENI. Between the trimmed V and J ends, which lost 1 base and 0 bases, there was a span of 9 bases.